This T cell receptor (beta chain) was observed in a study of OX40 agonist ivuxolimab in advanced cancers. In germline, CDR1 is MGHRA, CDR2 YSYEKL. Between the trimmed V and J ends, which lost 3 bases and 5 bases, there was a span of 13 bases. CDR3 length: 14 amino acids. Study-wide points: Antigens targeted by the expanded peripheral T cells were not determined.

This clone was picked up a small number of times. Its antigen is unidentified. The protocol was immunoSEQ multiplex PCR, while the TCRdb copy is restricted to in-frame clones and leaves out a portion. The sample has around 26,000 clones, roughly 79% seen once; the top ten hold 32%. The TCR comes from an adult with an advanced solid tumor such as melanoma, head and neck, liver or kidney cancer. The sample was CD4+ or CD8+ T cells sorted from blood, taken in a trial of the OX40 agonist ivuxolimab. V gene TRBV4-1 combines with J gene TRBJ1-2; D unclear. CDR3 nucleotides: TGCGCCAGCAGCCACCTACACCGGGTGTATGGCTACACCTTC. Its protein product is CASSHLHRVYGYTF.